The TCR beta chain under discussion was sequenced for a study of PD-1 blockade in classical Hodgkin lymphoma. Time point denoted: cycle 4 day 1 (C4D1), after less than 7 weeks of nivolumab. Every patient had relapsed following autologous stem cell transplantation, and cohorts differed in brentuximab vedotin exposure. Complete response, partial response or progressive disease made up the best responses. Study findings and constraints: Relapsed/refractory patients reportedly had lower baseline diversity than newly diagnosed patients.

The germline gives CDR1 SQVTM, CDR2 ANQGSEA. CDR3 size: 12 residues. Trimming took 6 bases from V and 4 from J, leaving 10 bases between them. The method was immunoSEQ multiplex PCR; TCRdb's version includes in-frame clones alone and lacks a portion of them. This sample has approximately 89,000 clones, with about 83% found just once. In regard to this clone: As yet, its antigen is unknown.

This sequence originates from a human donor with classical Hodgkin lymphoma. This sample comprised peripheral blood mononuclear cells (PBMCs), obtained before the fourth cycle of nivolumab. The gene calls are TRBV29-1 and TRBJ1-3, with D tentatively TRBD1 (5 bases). CDR3 coding DNA: TGCAGCGTGCGGGACGGCGGAAACACCATATATTTT. This codes for CSVRDGGNTIYF. The full variable domain, completed using reference TRBV29-1 and TRBJ1-3, is SAVISQKPSRDICQRGTSLTIQCQVDSQVTMMFWYRQQPGQSLTLIATANQGSEATYESGFVIDKFPISRPNLTFSTLTVSNMSPEDSSIYLCSVRDGGNTIYFGEGSWLTVV.